The text below deals with one T cell receptor beta chain. Antigen: not known. This sample was taken from a study of cytomegalovirus exposure and HLA in healthy donors. The study, taken as a whole, reports: Many donors shared some public TCRs, even though most TCR sequences were rare. Later analysis found that TCR beta chains associated with HLA were more clonally expanded than other, equally common chains.

Trimming stripped 3 bases from V and 2 bases from J, with 9 bases between. Germline V CDR1 and CDR2: MGHDK, SYGVNS. The CDR3 totals 14 residues. The PCR employed 60 Vbeta primers together with 13 Jbeta primers. Generated by immunoSEQ multiplex PCR, the TCRdb table keeps only in-frame clones and is missing some. In the table there are 95,000 to 110,000 clones, around 85% of which are singletons. Healthy individuals who donated bone marrow served as the donors. Likely unrecorded immune exposures existed in these nominally healthy donors. The source is a man in his thirties or forties in good health and CMV-seronegative. The chain recombines TRBV25-1 with TRBJ2-3; tentative D call: TRBD2 (5 bases). The specimen was PBMCs. CDR3: CASSDEGITDTQYF. CDR3 in DNA: TGTGCCAGCAGTGATGAGGGAATCACAGATACGCAGTATTTT.